This TCR beta chain comes out of a study of response to subunit inactivated influenza vaccine. Study-wide results and limits: The authors suggested that few new T cells are recruited per seasonal influenza vaccination.

In regard to this clonotype: Its antigen is as yet unknown.

The CDR3 is 18 residues long. Germline CDR1 is SGHAT and CDR2 is FQNNGV. V lost 4 bases and J lost 0; bases outside the gene matches: 10. TCRdb recomputed calls from the RT-PCR reads with MiXCR, one row per CDR3 protein. This sample has 200,000 to 250,000 distinct CDR3 sequences, with 9.5% to 15% found just once. The sequences come from non-naive T cells sorted from PBMCs, collected approximately 15 days before vaccination. This TCR came from a man aged 50-59 years who received an inactivated influenza vaccine. The V call is TRBV11-2, the J call TRBJ2-7; 12 positions match TRBD1. The CDR3 reads CASSSPGTGGPRSYEQYF. For the CDR3, the DNA is TGTGCCAGCAGCTCGCCCGGGACAGGGGGCCCGCGCTCCTACGAGCAGTACTTC.